This TCR beta chain was captured in a study of T-cell memory formation after mild COVID-19. Across the whole study: Clusters of TCRs were largely donor specific.

Study-level findings and limits: Researchers could not confirm that second-wave clones peaking on day 37 targeted SARS-CoV-2. Contracting CD4+ clones sat mainly in CM and EM; CD8+ in EMRA. Contracting clones, day 15 to 85, had balanced CD4/CD8, and later expanders favored CD4+.

This CDR3 comprises 15 residues. Trimming pared 0 bases from V and 2 bases from J, leaving 8 bases between. The germline V gene has CDR1 WSHSY and CDR2 SAAADI. Concerning this clonotype itself: As yet, its antigen is unknown.

One entry per CDR3 protein results from TCRdb running MiXCR on the 5' RACE reads. This table has about 400,000 distinct CDR3 sequences, approximately 14% appearing once. This chain uses TRBV10-2 with TRBJ2-1; D not resolved. The sample taken for sequencing was PBMCs or a T cell subset sorted from them (not recorded which). The sequence was obtained from a young man who had mild COVID-19 (a few samples of this study predate the infection). Cell type and time point are not known. The CDR3 here is CASSESSLAYNEQFF. In DNA form, the CDR3 reads TGCGCCAGCAGTGAGTCGTCCCTTGCCTACAATGAGCAGTTCTTC.